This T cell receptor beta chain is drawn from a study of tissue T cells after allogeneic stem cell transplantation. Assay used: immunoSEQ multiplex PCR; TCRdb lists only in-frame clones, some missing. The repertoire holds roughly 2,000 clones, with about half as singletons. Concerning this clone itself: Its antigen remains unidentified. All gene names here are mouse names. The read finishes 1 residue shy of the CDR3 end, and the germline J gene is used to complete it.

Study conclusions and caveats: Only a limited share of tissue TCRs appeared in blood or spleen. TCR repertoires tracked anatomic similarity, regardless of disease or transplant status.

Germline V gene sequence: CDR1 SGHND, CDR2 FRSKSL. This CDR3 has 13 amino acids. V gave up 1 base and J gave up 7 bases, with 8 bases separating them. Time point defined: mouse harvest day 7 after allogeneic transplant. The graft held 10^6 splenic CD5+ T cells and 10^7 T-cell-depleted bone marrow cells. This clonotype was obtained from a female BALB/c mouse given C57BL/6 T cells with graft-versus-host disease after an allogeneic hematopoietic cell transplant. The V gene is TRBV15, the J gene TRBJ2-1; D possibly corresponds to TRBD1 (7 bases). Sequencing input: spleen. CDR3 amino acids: CASSLEGGAEQFF. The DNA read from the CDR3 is TGTGCCAGCAGTTTAGAAGGGGGCGCTGAGCAGTTC.